This T cell receptor (beta chain) was captured by sequencing in a study of cytomegalovirus exposure and HLA in healthy donors. Trimming took off 4 bases at V and 4 bases at J, with 14 bases between the two ends. This CDR3 contains 15 residues. Germline V CDR1 and CDR2: SNHLY, FYNNEI. 13 Jbeta primers and 60 Vbeta primers were used for the PCR. Sequencing used immunoSEQ multiplex PCR; TCRdb keeps in-frame clones, though not all of them. The repertoire holds about 130,000 clones, with about 74% as singletons. Sequencing was performed on PBMCs. This chain joins TRBV2 and TRBJ1-3; D is possibly TRBD1 (6 bases). This TCR was recovered from a woman between 45 and 65 years old in good health and CMV-seropositive. CDR3 nucleotide sequence: TGTGCCAGCAGTGCGAGCCCAGGGGCCGGAAACACCATATATTTT. It codes for CASSASPGAGNTIYF.